Included here is one T cell receptor beta chain sequence, with context. Profiled with immunoSEQ multiplex PCR; TCRdb holds only in-frame clones, not every one. The sample holds 70,000 to 80,000 clones, around nine tenths seen once. The record originates from a study of blood T cell repertoires in COVID-19. The CDR3 is made up of 11 amino acids. In germline, CDR1 is SGHDT, CDR2 YYEEEE. The V and J ends lost 4 bases and 6 bases respectively, with 7 bases between them. The sequenced sample consisted of peripheral blood. The gene calls are TRBV5-6 and TRBJ2-5, with a possible D match to TRBD1 (6 bases). The TCR originated in a woman aged 55-70 years with acute or convalescent COVID-19. In DNA, the CDR3 is TGTGCCAGCAGCCAGGGGCAGACCCAGTACTTC. It translates to CASSQGQTQYF. The full variable domain, rest sourced from reference TRBV5-6 and TRBJ2-5, is DAGVTQSPTHLIKTRGQQVTLRCSPKSGHDTVSWYQQALGQGPQFIFQYYEEEERQRGNFPDRFSGHQFPNYSSELNVNALLLGDSALYLCASSQGQTQYFGPGTRLLVL.